This T cell receptor beta chain was sequenced for a study of monozygotic twins with inflammatory bowel disease. Study-level points and caveats: Clonotype overlap with others was lower in IBD patients than in healthy twins, a difference that was greatest with disease activity.

TCRdb reanalyzed the 5' RACE reads and collapses them to one entry per CDR3 protein, without DNA. The sample spans about 420,000 distinct CDR3 sequences; the ten largest clones claim 2% to 3%. A note on this clonotype: The target antigen is unknown.

This CDR3 has 18 amino acids. Germline V gene lookup returns CDR1 SGHRS and CDR2 YFSETQ. The sequence was obtained from a human donor with ulcerative colitis or Crohn's disease, or a healthy co-twin of an affected twin (not recorded which). Source material: blood. The chain links TRBV5-1 to TRBJ2-2; TCRdb indicates TRBD2, and absent DNA this call remains unverified. The CDR3 sequence is CASSPLSSGRANTGELFF.